Listed below are T cell receptor beta chains from one sample, sequenced in a study of CD8 T cells in ankylosing spondylitis. Using its own MiXCR run on the 5' RACE reads, TCRdb lists one record per CDR3 protein. The table includes around 770,000 distinct CDR3 sequences, over 9.5% detected once. Source material: blood, either unsorted or a sorted T cell fraction (not recorded which). All receptors derive from a male donor with ankylosing spondylitis. Both conserved end residues are part of each CDR3. D genes are given only for firm matches. Some rows have no size entry. The others give once, few or many, or a class for an expanded clone.

J gene	V gene	D gene	clone size	CDR3 protein	CDR3 DNA
TRBJ1-6	TRBV20-1	.	few	CSAELNNSPLHF	TGCAGTGCTGAGCTTAATAATTCACCCCTCCACTTT
TRBJ1-6	TRBV7-2	.	.	CASSLVGGTLGSPLHF	TGTGCCAGCAGCTTAGTCGGAGGAACCCTCGGATCACCCCTCCACTTT
TRBJ1-2	TRBV12-3/TRBV12-4	.	many	CASSLGAGRYNYGYTF	TGTGCCAGCAGTTTAGGGGCAGGGAGGTATAACTATGGCTACACCTTC
TRBJ1-4	TRBV4-3	.	many	CASSHYRRGDGKLFF	TGCGCCAGCAGCCATTATAGAAGGGGCGACGGAAAACTGTTTTTT
TRBJ2-7	TRBV18	TRBD1	many	CASSPGQLISIPLYEQYF	TGTGCCAGCTCACCGGGACAGCTGATAAGCATCCCCCTATACGAGCAGTACTTC
TRBJ1-2	TRBV4-3	.	.	CASSQVVVGDYGYTF	TGCGCCAGCAGCCAAGTCGTAGTAGGGGACTATGGCTACACCTTC
TRBJ2-7	TRBV20-1	TRBD2	.	CSVKGTSETYEQYF	TGCAGTGTAAAGGGGACTAGCGAAACCTACGAGCAGTACTTC
TRBJ2-3	TRBV24-1	TRBD2	.	CATSGLAGGTDTQYF	TGTGCCACCAGTGGACTAGCGGGGGGCACAGATACGCAGTATTTT
TRBJ1-2	TRBV20-1	.	.	CSARALGGSDLGGYTF	TGCAGTGCTAGAGCCCTGGGTGGCAGCGACTTGGGTGGCTACACCTTC
TRBJ2-3	TRBV11-1	.	few	CASSSKWDRRNTQYF	TGTGCCAGCAGCTCCAAGTGGGACCGAAGAAATACGCAGTATTTT
TRBJ2-1	TRBV20-1	.	.	CSARESEAYNEQFF	TGCAGTGCTAGAGAGTCAGAGGCCTACAATGAGCAGTTCTTC
TRBJ2-7	TRBV18	.	.	CASSESIGGTYEQYF	TGTGCCAGCTCGGAGTCGATTGGAGGGACATACGAGCAGTACTTC
TRBJ1-4	TRBV4-3	.	few	CASSQESLGTNEKLFF	TGCGCCAGCAGCCAAGAAAGCCTCGGCACTAATGAAAAACTGTTTTTT
TRBJ2-3	TRBV7-8	.	.	CASSPSPNTQYF	TGTGCCAGCAGTCCCTCCCCGAATACGCAGTATTTT
TRBJ1-5	TRBV7-2	.	few	CASSFGRVFDQPQHF	TGTGCCAGCAGCTTCGGGAGAGTGTTCGATCAGCCCCAGCATTTT
TRBJ2-7	TRBV20-1	.	many	CSAKRPPPSYEQYF	TGCAGTGCTAAGAGACCTCCGCCTTCCTACGAGCAGTACTTC
TRBJ1-2	TRBV18	.	few	CASSPLGEDYGYTF	TGTGCCAGCTCACCACTAGGGGAGGACTATGGCTACACCTTC
TRBJ1-2	TRBV12-3/TRBV12-4	.	.	CASSNNREGYGYTF	TGTGCCAGCAGCAATAACAGGGAGGGCTATGGCTACACCTTC
TRBJ2-7	TRBV7-2	.	many	CASSLVWTMAQHEQYF	TGTGCCAGCAGCTTAGTTTGGACGATGGCCCAACACGAGCAGTACTTC
TRBJ2-1	TRBV6-2/TRBV6-3	.	.	CASRRTEGGEQFF	TGTGCCAGCAGAAGGACGGAAGGGGGTGAGCAGTTCTTC
TRBJ1-4	TRBV20-1	.	.	CSCRGANEKLFF	TGCAGCTGCAGGGGTGCTAATGAAAAACTGTTTTTT
TRBJ1-4	TRBV20-1	.	.	CSAPMRGREKLFF	TGCAGTGCCCCAATGCGGGGTAGGGAAAAACTGTTTTTT
TRBJ2-3	TRBV20-1	.	.	CSARVPDTQYF	TGCAGTGCTAGAGTGCCAGATACGCAGTATTTT
TRBJ1-2	TRBV12-3/TRBV12-4	.	many	CASSPGAYYGYTF	TGTGCCAGCAGCCCCGGCGCCTACTATGGCTACACCTTC
TRBJ2-5	TRBV28	TRBD2	.	CASKPAGQETQYF	TGTGCCAGCAAACCAGCGGGACAAGAGACCCAGTACTTC
TRBJ2-5	TRBV12-3/TRBV12-4	.	many	CASSFQGPGETQYF	TGTGCCAGCAGTTTTCAGGGGCCGGGCGAGACCCAGTACTTC
TRBJ2-7	TRBV5-4	.	few	CASSSDPGNEQYF	TGTGCCAGCAGCTCCGACCCCGGCAACGAGCAGTACTTC
TRBJ1-1	TRBV20-1	TRBD1	many	CSARTGGTEAFF	TGCAGTGCTAGAACAGGGGGCACTGAAGCTTTCTTT
TRBJ2-3	TRBV28	TRBD2	.	CASMSGGVTDTQYF	TGTGCCAGCATGAGCGGGGGGGTAACAGATACGCAGTATTTT
TRBJ2-2	TRBV6-1	.	.	CASFSNRDTGELFF	TGTGCCAGCTTCTCGAACAGGGACACCGGGGAGCTGTTTTTT
TRBJ1-6	TRBV12-3/TRBV12-4	TRBD1	few	CASSFGTGVSPLHF	TGTGCCAGCAGTTTCGGGACAGGGGTTTCACCCCTCCACTTT
TRBJ2-4	TRBV20-1	.	many	CSARWQGKNIQYF	TGCAGTGCTAGGTGGCAGGGCAAAAACATTCAGTACTTC
TRBJ2-2	TRBV5-6	.	.	CATATAYLTGELFF	TGTGCCACCGCTACCGCGTATCTCACCGGGGAGCTGTTTTTT
TRBJ1-1	TRBV5-1	.	few	CASSLAASDTEAFF	TGCGCCAGCAGCTTGGCCGCGTCGGACACTGAAGCTTTCTTT
TRBJ2-2	TRBV9	TRBD2	few	CASSAPRTSGEGVYTGELFF	TGTGCCAGCAGCGCCCCCCGGACTAGCGGGGAGGGAGTGTACACCGGGGAGCTGTTTTTT
TRBJ1-5	TRBV7-9	.	few	CASSSLGYGQPQHF	TGTGCCAGCAGCAGTTTGGGTTACGGCCAGCCCCAGCATTTT
TRBJ2-7	TRBV29-1	.	many	CSVGGPGGTSYEQYF	TGCAGCGTGGGGGGTCCAGGGGGAACATCCTACGAGCAGTACTTC
TRBJ2-7	TRBV12-3/TRBV12-4	.	few	CASSRDLAYEQYF	TGTGCCAGCAGTAGGGACCTCGCCTACGAGCAGTACTTC
TRBJ2-5	TRBV7-2	TRBD1	.	CASSRQGIEETQYF	TGTGCCAGCAGCCGACAGGGGATTGAAGAGACCCAGTACTTC
TRBJ2-3	TRBV6-5	.	few	CASSLLVGGDTQYF	TGTGCCAGCAGCCTACTCGTTGGGGGAGATACGCAGTATTTT
TRBJ1-1	TRBV9	.	.	CASSVGGRVNTEAFF	TGTGCCAGCAGCGTAGGCGGCAGGGTGAACACTGAAGCTTTCTTT